The sequence of this T cell receptor (beta chain) was determined in a study of blood T cell repertoires in COVID-19. Using immunoSEQ multiplex PCR, the repertoire was profiled, and TCRdb retains in-frame clones only, with some absent. The repertoire holds 88,000 or so clones, with more than 75% as singletons. The CDR3 runs 11 residues. V was trimmed by 5 bases and J by 16 bases, leaving 12 bases between them. This clone was recorded once. The material sequenced was peripheral blood. This chain connects TRBV12-3 or TRBV12-4 to TRBJ1-6; TRBD1 might be the D (6 bases). This TCR was sampled from a human donor in a cohort sampled during active COVID-19. CDR3 region: CASSLTGDLHF. DNA for the CDR3: TGTGCCAGCAGTCTGACAGGAGATCTCCACTTT.